This T cell receptor (beta chain) stems from a study of a mutant IDH1 vaccine in newly diagnosed glioma. Trimming took 2 bases from V and 3 from J, leaving 10 bases between them. Per germline, CDR1 MNHNY and CDR2 SVGAGI (reference sequence). The CDR3 spans 15 residues. About this clone: Its antigen is not identified.

The time point here: week 5, during vaccination. The content of each vaccine dose was 300 ug of mutant IDH1 20-mer peptide, and topical imiquimod accompanied it. Each astrocytoma in the donors was new, WHO grade 3 or 4, IDH1-mutant and ATRX-lost. Clones were sequenced by immunoSEQ multiplex PCR, and TCRdb holds only the in-frame ones, with some missing. The table shows over 55,000 clones, with approximately 90% occurring only once. This specimen consisted of PBMCs, obtained from a glioma patient whose treatment included an IDH1 peptide vaccine. The rearrangement links TRBV6-6 to TRBJ1-4, with a weak D call TRBD1 (6 bases). This TCR was recovered from a woman aged 40 to 50 with glioma. The CDR3 region is CASSYQGPPNEKLFF. The CDR3 DNA is TGTGCCAGCAGTTACCAGGGGCCACCTAATGAAAAACTGTTTTTT.